Included here is one T cell receptor (beta chain) sequence, with context. The sample belongs to a study of T cell responses to AZD1222 COVID-19 vaccine. Only in-frame clones appear in the TCRdb table, and some are missing; sequencing was by immunoSEQ multiplex PCR. The sample includes about 110,000 clones, 70% to 90% of them seen just once. CDR3 length: 17 residues. The V gene's germline CDR1 is LGHNT and CDR2 FRNRAP. V lost 2 bases to trimming and J lost 7 bases, with 18 bases between them. V gene TRBV12-5 combines with J gene TRBJ1-6; TRBD1 is a possible D gene (5 bases). This sample comprised peripheral blood, obtained 28 days after the second AZD1222 dose. The receptor was derived from an adult who received the AZD1222 COVID-19 vaccine. The CDR3 sequence is CASGLRGSGFGNSPLHF. The CDR3 coding sequence is TGTGCTAGTGGTTTGCGGGGTTCAGGGTTCGGGAATTCACCCCTCCACTTT.